This T cell receptor (beta chain) was retrieved from a study of T cell changes during pregnancy in multiple sclerosis. Some clones are missing from TCRdb's copy, which holds only in-frame ones; the method was immunoSEQ multiplex PCR. There are around 16,000 clones in the sample; roughly 84% occur only once, and about 17% lies in the top ten. This sequence was found in a female donor in good health, enrolled as a control in a pregnancy study. This specimen was CD8+ T cells from peripheral blood mononuclear cells, taken after pregnancy.

CDR3 sequence (DNA): TGTGCCAGCAGCTTGGAAGGCAGCGGGGGGACAGAGACCCAGTACTTC. Its protein product is CASSLEGSGGTETQYF. The V gene is TRBV5-6, the J gene TRBJ2-5, with 9 nucleotides matching TRBD2. CDR3 length equals 16 residues. The germline gives CDR1 SGHDT, CDR2 YYEEEE. V trimming: 0 bases; J trimming: 4 bases; junction bases outside the gene matches: 7.